The source of this TCR beta chain is a study of OX40 agonist ivuxolimab in advanced cancers. For context, the study as a whole: Ivuxolimab, which targeted the costimulatory receptor OX40 (CD134), was an agonistic, fully human IgG2 monoclonal antibody. Intravenous ivuxolimab was administered to patients every 2 weeks at six dose levels: 0.01, 0.1, 0.3, 1.5, 3 and 10 mg/kg. Prior anti-PD-1, anti-PD-L1 or anti-CTLA-4 therapy was permitted, and 35% to 40% of dose-escalation patients had received checkpoint inhibitors. The paper covers the monotherapy dose-escalation part of the phase I ivuxolimab trial, which included N ≈ 50 patients. A male proportion of almost 85% and a mean age of around 60 years, ranging from 23 to 79, were recorded for the dose-escalation cohort. Of the approximately 54 dose-escalation patients, hepatocellular carcinoma was present in around 20, melanoma in approximately 15, renal cell carcinoma in 9 and head and neck cancer in 9. Peripheral TCRbeta sequencing was intended to test whether TCR sequence diversity was altered and clonal T-cell expansion was caused by ivuxolimab. Three dose-escalation patients achieved partial responses, one with hepatocellular carcinoma and two with cutaneous melanoma. Findings and caveats that apply to the study as a whole: In the 0.1-3.0 mg/kg groups, partial responders had among the lowest normalized peripheral clonal expansion, particularly in CD8+ T cells. At doses from 0.1 to 3.0 mg/kg, clonal expansion was seen in both CD4+ and CD8+ blood T cells between baseline and week 6. After ivuxolimab, expanded clones were on average more numerous among CD8+ T cells than among CD4+ T cells. The antigen specificity of the peripheral T cells that underwent clonal expansion was not determined. Low levels of normalized T-cell clonal expansion were also seen in some patients who did not respond.

Genomic DNA was extracted from sorted cells for sequencing of the TCRbeta CDR3 region. The immunoSEQ Assay was used to sequence the TCRbeta CDR3 regions. TCRdb carries this immuneACCESS record with in-frame sequences only. Its versions omit some clonotypes, under half of them owing to an unresolved V gene in the studies checked, with the rest unexplained. Recorded for this sample are approximately 76,000 clones; roughly 90% of them occurred a single time. In total, the top ten clones hold under 0.9% of the sample. Comments on this clone: What this receptor recognizes is not known. Base qualities are missing; no much larger clone stands one base away.

The CDR3 spans 15 residues, from the cysteine through the phenylalanine. The CDR3 DNA has 45 bases and is translated from base 1. CDR1 and CDR2 were assigned from the germline V gene as SGHNT and YENEEA. V loses 5 bases of germline sequence and J loses 4 bases, and the interval between the two ends is 17 bases. Patients with autoimmune disease history or receiving systemic immunosuppression were excluded from the trial. Peripheral blood for TCR sequencing was collected from all dose cohorts at baseline, on cycle 4 day 1, and on cycle 7 day 1. Samples came from an open-label, multicenter, first-in-human phase I dose-escalation trial of ivuxolimab. Adults with locally advanced or metastatic head and neck squamous cell, hepatocellular, melanoma or renal cell carcinoma were enrolled in the trial. Before TCR sequencing, CD4+ T cells and CD8+ T cells were sorted from peripheral blood as separate populations.

The sequence derives from an adult with an advanced solid tumor such as melanoma, head and neck, liver or kidney cancer. This sequence uses TRBV11-3 and TRBJ2-5; the D segment is perhaps TRBD1 or TRBD2, each sharing 5 matched bases. Material: CD4+ or CD8+ T cells sorted from blood, obtained in a trial of the OX40 agonist ivuxolimab. The bases are TGTGCCAGCAGCCCAGGGACGGACCCACGAGAGACCCAGTACTTC. This codes for CASSPGTDPRETQYF.